The entry that follows covers one TCR beta chain sequence. What it recognizes is unknown. The data belong to a study of shared clonotypes between healthy human individuals. Trimming cost V 3 bases and J 6 bases; bases outside gene matches: 7. The V gene's germline CDR1 is LNHDA and CDR2 SQIVND (reference sequence). The CDR3 totals 15 residues. Sequenced by immunoSEQ multiplex PCR; TCRdb stores in-frame clones only, minus some. Here the sample spans roughly 2,500,000 clones, 80% to 95% being singletons. Study observations and caveats: Rarefaction revealed incomplete sorted-subset sequencing despite large depth. Estimated clonotype richness was generally higher in naive than memory subsets. Generation probabilities were higher for clonotypes shared across all four sorted-subset donors than for unshared ones.

Nashville, Tennessee was home to all donors, each a Caucasian adult. The clonotype comes from a man between 18 and 35 years old in good health. Some clones in this sample may be carry-over from other donors' samples. Material: naive CD4+ T cells from PBMCs. Documented subset: CD45RA+ positively selected. This sequence joins TRBV19 and TRBJ2-7; 11 bases match TRBD2. The CDR3 bases are TGTGCCAGTAGTATCTCGCTAGCGGGAGGCGGCGAGCAGTACTTC. The encoded protein is CASSISLAGGGEQYF. Variable domain in full (rest from reference TRBV19 and TRBJ2-7): DGGITQSPKYLFRKEGQNVTLSCEQNLNHDAMYWYRQDPGQGLRLIYYSQIVNDFQKGDIAEGYSVSREKKESFPLTVTSAQKNPTAFYLCASSISLAGGGEQYFGPGTRLTVT.